Listed here are 23 T cell receptor beta chains from one sample, sequenced in a study of CD8 T cells in ankylosing spondylitis. TCRdb recomputed calls from the 5' RACE reads with MiXCR, one row per CDR3 protein. The data show about 360,000 distinct CDR3 sequences, about 20% seen once. Sequencing was carried out using blood, either unsorted or a sorted T cell fraction (not recorded which). Receptors originate from a male donor with ankylosing spondylitis or in good health (not recorded which).

This chain connects TRBV11-2 to TRBJ1-1; possible D gene TRBD1, 5 bases. From germline, CDR1 is SGHAT and CDR2 FQNNGV. V lost 1 base and J lost 1, with 7 bases in between. The CDR3 sequence is 14 residues long. CDR3 in amino acids: CASSLVGENTEAFF. In nucleotides, the CDR3 is TGTGCCAGCAGCTTAGTAGGGGAGAACACTGAAGCTTTCTTT.

This clonotype was observed a handful of times. The chain uses TRBV5-1 and TRBJ2-1, with 12 bases fitting TRBD2. There are 15 residues in the CDR3. Germline CDR1 is SGHRS and CDR2 is YFSETQ. V lost 4 bases and J lost 5; bases outside the gene matches: 4. CDR3 DNA: TGCGCCAGCAGCAACGGACTAGCGGGGAACAATGAGCAGTTCTTC. It translates to CASSNGLAGNNEQFF. Complete variable domain (other parts from reference TRBV5-1 and TRBJ2-1): KAGVTQTPRYLIKTRGQQVTLSCSPISGHRSVSWYQQTPGQGLQFLFEYFSETQRNKGNFPGRFSGRQFSNSRSEMNVSTLELGDSALYLCASSNGLAGNNEQFFGPGTRLTVL.

The rearrangement uses TRBV5-1 and TRBJ2-5; tentative D call: TRBD1 (6 bases). The CDR3 loop spans 16 amino acids. CDR1 is SGHRS, CDR2 YFSETQ, per germline. Between the trimmed V and J ends, which lost 4 bases and 0 bases, there was a span of 16 bases. CDR3 DNA: TGCGCCAGCAGCCCTCTATTCAGGACAGACCAAGAGACCCAGTACTTC. Protein sequence: CASSPLFRTDQETQYF.

This clonotype was seen only a few times. This rearrangement joins TRBV4-1 to TRBJ2-7, with 9 positions matching TRBD1. The CDR3 runs to 16 residues. The V and J ends lost 0 bases and 0 bases, in that order; junction bases with no gene match: 3. From germline, CDR1 is MGHRA and CDR2 YSYEKL. This CDR3 reads CASSQDLTGGSYEQYF. CDR3 nucleotides: TGCGCCAGCAGCCAAGATCTGACAGGGGGCTCCTACGAGCAGTACTTC.

This clonotype occurred many times. The chain combines TRBV12-3 or TRBV12-4 with TRBJ1-5, with D possibly matching TRBD1 (6 bases). V shed 2 bases and J shed 0 bases, with 11 bases lying between them. CDR3 length: 16 residues. The CDR3 sequence is CASSLSTGHSNQPQHF. The CDR3, as DNA: TGTGCCAGCAGTTTATCGACAGGCCATAGCAATCAGCCCCAGCATTTT.

This clonotype was detected a few times. J is TRBJ2-7 and V is TRBV28; 10 bases agree with TRBD1. The CDR3 spans 15 residues. J gave up 1 base and V 6 bases, and 6 bases lay outside the gene matches. CDR1 MDHEN and CDR2 SYDVKM come from the germline V gene. The CDR3 loop is CASRLTGQGSYEQYF. CDR3 coding DNA: TGTGCCAGCAGACTAACGGGACAGGGGTCCTACGAGCAGTACTTC.

The chain uses TRBV9 and TRBJ2-1; 8 bases line up with TRBD2. The CDR3 has 14 amino acids. J was trimmed by 8 bases and V by 0 bases; bases with no gene match: 4. Germline V gene data show CDR1 as SGDLS and CDR2 as YYNGEE. CDR3 amino acids: CASSVEGTRDEQFF. The CDR3 DNA reads as TGTGCCAGCAGCGTAGAGGGGACTAGGGATGAGCAGTTCTTC.

This CDR3 is CASSKGIRSYEQYF. DNA for the CDR3: TGTGCCAGCAGCAAGGGAATTCGGTCCTACGAGCAGTACTTC. The J gene is TRBJ2-7, the V gene TRBV21-1. TRBV21-1 is flagged as a pseudogene. This CDR3 is 14 amino acids long.

The gene calls are TRBV6-4 and TRBJ2-2; possible D gene TRBD2, 6 bases. The CDR3 loop spans 18 amino acids. Germline V gene sequence: CDR1 MRHNA, CDR2 SNTAGT. The V end was cut by 1 base, the J end by 7 bases, with 22 bases between. CDR3 region: CASSDLRRTLASGGELFF. Here the CDR3 DNA reads TGTGCCAGCAGTGACTTGAGACGGACACTAGCCTCAGGCGGGGAGCTGTTTTTT.

The chain joins TRBV11-2 to TRBJ1-5, with D perhaps matching TRBD1 (5 bases). This CDR3 contains 15 residues. Trimming took 0 bases from V and 5 from J, leaving 11 bases between them. CDR1 and CDR2 (germline): SGHAT, FQNNGV. The CDR3 loop is CASSLEPGPYQPQHF. The DNA of the CDR3 is TGTGCCAGCAGCTTAGAGCCGGGGCCGTATCAGCCCCAGCATTTT.

This clonotype was found a few times. The gene calls are TRBV29-1 and TRBJ2-1, with 8 bases lining up with TRBD2. This CDR3 is built from 13 residues. Germline V gene data show CDR1 as SQVTM and CDR2 as ANQGSEA. V lost 8 bases, J lost 3 bases, and 6 bases stayed unmatched. CDR3 bases: TGCAGCCATTATAGCGGGGTCTACAATGAGCAGTTCTTC. As protein: CSHYSGVYNEQFF.

This clonotype turned up a few times. The CDR3 bases are TGTGCCAGCAGCCGGGGACTATCAGCGTACGAGCAGTACTTC. Translated: CASSRGLSAYEQYF. V and J are TRBV7-9 and TRBJ2-7; TRBD2 agrees at 7 bases. The germline V gene has CDR1 SEHNR and CDR2 FQNEAQ (reference sequence). The CDR3 has 14 amino acids. Trimming removed 5 bases from V and 4 bases from J; junction bases left unmatched: 8.

This clonotype was seen a few times. The chain couples TRBV11-2 to TRBJ2-2; 11 bases fit TRBD2. The ends lost 2 bases at V and 5 bases at J; junction bases unmatched: 4. This CDR3 contains 16 residues. Germline values: CDR1 SGHAT, CDR2 FQNNGV. The CDR3 spells CASSLTSGGRTGELFF. In nucleotides, the CDR3 is TGTGCCAGCAGCTTAACTAGCGGGGGCAGGACCGGGGAGCTGTTTTTT.

This clonotype was seen at least ten times. The chain's CDR3 is CSALTLDSNTEAFF. CDR3 nucleotides: TGCAGTGCTCTCACCCTAGACAGCAACACTGAAGCTTTCTTT. The chain links TRBV20-1 to TRBJ1-1, with a possible D match to TRBD1 (5 bases). Trimming took off 5 bases at V and 2 bases at J, with 15 bases between the two ends. Germline V gene data show CDR1 as DFQATT and CDR2 as SNEGSKA (reference sequence). The CDR3 length is 14 residues.

This chain uses TRBV9 with TRBJ2-3; perhaps TRBD1 as D (5 bases). The V gene's germline CDR1 is SGDLS and CDR2 YYNGEE. The CDR3 extends over 15 amino acids. V lost 0 bases to trimming and J lost 4 bases, with 12 bases between them. The CDR3 DNA sequence: TGTGCCAGCAGCGTAGTCCAGGGCGGTCCAGATACGCAGTATTTT. It yields the protein CASSVVQGGPDTQYF.

The chain carries TRBV7-9 and TRBJ2-1; D call uncertain. Germline V CDR1 and CDR2: SEHNR, FQNEAQ (reference sequence). V shed 2 bases and J shed 2 bases, with 13 bases lying between them. There are 16 residues in the CDR3. The CDR3 sequence is CASSLRKGPTYNEQFF. The CDR3 DNA is TGTGCCAGCAGCTTACGGAAGGGCCCCACCTACAATGAGCAGTTCTTC.

This clonotype turned up a few times. This sequence joins TRBV12-3 or TRBV12-4 and TRBJ2-3, with D unresolved. The CDR3 contains 12 residues. With 7 bases removed from V and 4 bases from J, the gap between germline ends came to 9 bases. The DNA for the CDR3 is TGTGCCAGCACCGTGGGGTCAGATACGCAGTATTTT. The encoded protein is CASTVGSDTQYF.

V usage is TRBV2 and J usage is TRBJ2-1; D is perhaps TRBD2 (7 bases). With 5 bases removed from V and 1 base from J, the gap between germline ends came to 15 bases. The CDR3 covers 16 residues. From germline, CDR1 is SNHLY and CDR2 FYNNEI. Here the CDR3 DNA reads TGTGCCAGCAGTAATACCGGGGGGCCATCCTACAATGAGCAGTTCTTC. It yields the protein CASSNTGGPSYNEQFF.

J is TRBJ2-1 and V is TRBV28; D perhaps matches TRBD1 (5 bases). The V and J ends lost 5 bases and 5 bases respectively, with 13 bases between them. The CDR3 has 14 residues. Looked up from germline, CDR1 is MDHEN and CDR2 is SYDVKM. CDR3 nucleotide sequence: TGTGCCAGCAGTCCGGACAAGGACAACAATGAGCAGTTCTTC. Translating gives CASSPDKDNNEQFF.

This clonotype was seen more than once but under ten times. The chain employs TRBV6-1 and TRBJ2-2; 12 bases line up with TRBD2. Germline CDR1 is MNHNS and CDR2 is SASEGT. This CDR3 region has 16 residues. After removal of 6 bases from V and 3 bases from J, the junction contained 5 bases not matched to a gene. This chain's CDR3 is CASSRLAGEYTGELFF. As DNA, the CDR3 is TGTGCCAGCAGCCGACTAGCGGGGGAGTACACCGGGGAGCTGTTTTTT.

The chain is built from TRBV27 and TRBJ1-2; D might be TRBD1 (6 bases). The length of the CDR3 is 12 residues. Trimming stripped 10 bases from V and 4 bases from J, with 13 bases between. Germline CDR1 and CDR2: MNHEY and SMNVEV (reference sequence). CDR3 nucleotide sequence: TGTGCCACCGGAGGGGGTACCTATGGCTACACCTTC. This sequence encodes CATGGGTYGYTF.

The chain joins TRBV27 to TRBJ2-3; 8 bases map to TRBD1. Looked up from germline, CDR1 is MNHEY and CDR2 is SMNVEV (reference sequence). There are 16 residues in the CDR3. V trimming: 4 bases; J trimming: 2 bases; junction bases outside the gene matches: 8. CDR3 region: CASSSGQAVYTDTQYF. The CDR3 DNA reads as TGTGCCAGCAGTTCGGGACAGGCGGTGTACACAGATACGCAGTATTTT.

The chain has TRBV10-2 and TRBJ1-1; D remains ambiguous. CDR1 WSHSY and CDR2 SAAADI come from the germline V gene. Deletions cut 7 bases from V and 1 base from J, with 16 bases between. This CDR3 is 15 amino acids long. The CDR3 is CASIGLVSGNTEAFF. For the CDR3, the DNA is TGCGCCAGCATAGGTTTGGTGTCTGGGAACACTGAAGCTTTCTTT.